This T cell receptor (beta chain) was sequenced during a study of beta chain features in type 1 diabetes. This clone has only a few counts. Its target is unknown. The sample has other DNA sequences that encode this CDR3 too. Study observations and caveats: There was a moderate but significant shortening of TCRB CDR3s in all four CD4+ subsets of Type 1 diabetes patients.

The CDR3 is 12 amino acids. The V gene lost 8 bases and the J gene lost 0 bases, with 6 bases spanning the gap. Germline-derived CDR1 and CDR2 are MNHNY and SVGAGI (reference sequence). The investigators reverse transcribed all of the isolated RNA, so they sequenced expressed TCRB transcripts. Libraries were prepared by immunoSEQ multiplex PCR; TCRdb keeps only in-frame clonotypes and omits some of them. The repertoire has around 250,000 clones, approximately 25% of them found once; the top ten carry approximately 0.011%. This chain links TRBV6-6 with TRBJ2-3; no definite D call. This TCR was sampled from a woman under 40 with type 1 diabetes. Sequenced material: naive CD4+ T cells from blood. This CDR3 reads CASGPSTDTQYF. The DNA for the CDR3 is TGTGCCAGCGGGCCTAGCACAGATACGCAGTATTTT.